This TCR beta chain was observed in a study of cytomegalovirus exposure and HLA in healthy donors. Study-wide results and limits: Being productive about 87% or about 30% of the time was typical of most TCR beta V segments in an earlier analysis.

The CDR3 has 15 amino acids. CDR1 SNHLY and CDR2 FYNNEI come from the germline V gene. V shed 4 bases and J 8 bases; nucleotides not matched to a gene: 10. This PCR relied on a set of 60 Vbeta primers and 13 Jbeta primers. Libraries were prepared by immunoSEQ multiplex PCR; TCRdb keeps only in-frame clonotypes and omits some of them. The table has some 130,000 clones, around 73% seen once. This clone was observed a few times. Its specificity is unknown. V gene TRBV2 combines with J gene TRBJ2-1, with 8 bases matching TRBD1. This TCR was recovered from a man between 50 and 59 years old in good health and CMV-seronegative. Sequenced: PBMCs. The CDR3: CASSVVRTGLDEQFF. The DNA for the CDR3 is TGTGCCAGCAGTGTAGTCCGGACAGGGCTCGATGAGCAGTTCTTC.